This is a list of T cell receptor beta chains from one sample in a study of regulatory T cells in long-lasting Graves disease. One entry per CDR3 protein results from TCRdb running MiXCR on the multiplex PCR reads. The sample includes approximately 460,000 distinct CDR3 sequences, 15% to 20% seen only once; the top ten take approximately 11%. This sample was also put to use in a study of T cells in Graves' hyperthyroidism and ophthalmopathy.

The material was peripheral blood mononuclear cells (PBMCs), obtained at new diagnosis, from a patient treated with antithyroid drugs. These receptors were collected from a woman in her 30s with Graves disease. Each CDR3 is given with its conserved first and last residue. A D gene is named only where the DNA matches it firmly.

TRBV7-9 | TRBD2 | CASSWTRRGDTQYF
TRBV12-3/TRBV12-4 | - | CASSPTGPRNEQFF
TRBV7-9 | - | CASSRTPGNTIYF
TRBV6-5 | TRBD2 | CASSSPYSAGGQYEQYF
TRBV27 | - | CASSSHRGTATNEKLFF
TRBV4-2 | TRBD1 | CASSQGFSGQGQGQYF
TRBV7-9 | - | CASSSGRGVGQPQHF
TRBV7-9 | - | CACGDKGEEQYF
TRBV7-9 | TRBD1 | CASSLKTGGKLHNEQFF
TRBV27 | TRBD2 | CASSTTSGRANEQYF
TRBV29-1 | TRBD1 | CSVDDRGRTETQYF
TRBV3-1 | TRBD1 | CASSPRDSGQGADTQYF
TRBV11-1 | TRBD2 | CASSGTSGRKGLSNEQFF
TRBV18 | TRBD1 | CASSPTGQGRYEQYF
TRBV19 | TRBD1 | CASRRQGWGTGELFF
TRBV20-1 | - | CSAREGVQYNQPQHF
TRBV12-3/TRBV12-4 | - | CASSFVRQNTGELFF
TRBV28 | TRBD2 | CASSFPTSGSSHEQFF
TRBV2 | TRBD2 | CASNGASGGTYEQYF
TRBV20-1 | TRBD2 | CSASGRYNEQFF
TRBV30 | TRBD1 | CAWSTQGTPTDTQYF
TRBV7-7 | TRBD2 | CASSLWEGRGNEQFF
TRBV7-9 | - | CASSLWQGKGEQFF
TRBV20-1 | - | CSARTGQPRTVNTGELFF
TRBV13 | TRBD1 | CASRRQGEGGYTF
TRBV28 | - | CASSQSETQYF
TRBV25-1 | - | CAGSVLYEQYF
TRBV14 | TRBD1 | CASSQGTGTGFRAFF
TRBV28 | TRBD2 | CASSLASGRYEQFF
TRBV10-3 | - | CAIEYSFNYGYTF
TRBV11-2 | - | CASSLDLAGELFF
TRBV29-1 | - | CSVIAGPDYGYTF
TRBV10-3 | - | CAISESIGQETQYF
TRBV6-1 | TRBD2 | CASRSGSFTGELFF
TRBV18 | - | CASSPPPGTHIRDTQYF
TRBV5-6 | - | CASRFMNEQFF
TRBV11-2 | - | CASSLRSERLLDEQFF
TRBV7-9 | TRBD2 | CASTGDGRGFYNEQFF
TRBV5-1 | - | CASSDPPNVETQYF
TRBV7-9 | TRBD2 | CASSLDGRGSLTDTQYF
TRBV12-3/TRBV12-4 | - | CASSSWAVSSYNEQFF
TRBV11-3 | TRBD2 | CASSSPGGEETQYF
TRBV20-1 | - | CSARDRGTDNEKLFF
TRBV6-1 | - | CASRNGAYEGGGAVYNEQFF
TRBV28 | - | CASGYRVATEAFF
TRBV14 | - | CASSPTGNPYEQYF
TRBV20-1 | - | CSARRYPEQFF
TRBV5-4 | - | CASSFPASSTDTQYF